This is a list of T cell receptor beta chains from one sample in a study of TIL therapy for anti-PD-1-resistant metastatic lung cancer. The protocol was immunoSEQ multiplex PCR, while the TCRdb copy is restricted to in-frame clones and leaves out a portion. The sample has 40,000 to 55,000 clones, 79% seen once. The material was blood, obtained at baseline. All receptors come from a woman between 25 and 80 years old with non-small cell lung cancer. The CDR3 runs from the conserved cysteine through the conserved F or W. D genes are given only for firm matches. Part of the rows lack a size; the others show once, few, many or a class for expanded clones.

cdr3_aa: CASSLGDYRLANYGYTF
cdr3_nt: TGTGCCAGCAGCTTGGGGGATTACAGATTAGCTAACTATGGCTACACCTTC
d_call: .
v_call: TRBV5-6
clone_size: once
j_call: TRBJ1-2

cdr3_aa: CASSPGHGNTIYF
cdr3_nt: TGCGCCAGCAGCCCGGGACACGGAAACACCATATATTTT
d_call: .
v_call: TRBV5-1
clone_size: .
j_call: TRBJ1-3

cdr3_aa: CASSTGGTGLTGNTIYF
cdr3_nt: TGCGCCAGCAGTACGGGCGGGACAGGGTTGACTGGAAACACCATATATTTT
d_call: TRBD1
v_call: TRBV5-1
clone_size: .
j_call: TRBJ1-3

cdr3_aa: CASSLWKGPNTGELFF
cdr3_nt: TGTGCCAGCAGCTTATGGAAGGGCCCGAACACCGGGGAGCTGTTTTTT
d_call: .
v_call: TRBV7-2
clone_size: .
j_call: TRBJ2-2

cdr3_aa: CASSITSGSGEQYF
cdr3_nt: TGCGCCAGCAGCATTACTAGCGGGAGTGGCGAGCAGTACTTC
d_call: TRBD2
v_call: TRBV5-1
clone_size: once
j_call: TRBJ2-7

cdr3_aa: CASSLRSSGTSTDTQYF
cdr3_nt: TGTGCCAGCAGTTTACGGTCTAGCGGGACCAGCACAGATACGCAGTATTTT
d_call: TRBD2
v_call: TRBV27
clone_size: .
j_call: TRBJ2-3

cdr3_aa: CASSDLADANTGELFF
cdr3_nt: TGTGCCAGCAGTGATTTGGCAGACGCGAACACCGGGGAGCTGTTTTTT
d_call: .
v_call: TRBV2
clone_size: .
j_call: TRBJ2-2

cdr3_aa: CASSLAGAGGLYEQYF
cdr3_nt: TGTGCCAGCAGCTTGGCCGGGGCGGGGGGGTTATACGAGCAGTACTTC
d_call: TRBD2
v_call: TRBV5-4
clone_size: .
j_call: TRBJ2-7

cdr3_aa: CASSLALKGRERVEQYF
cdr3_nt: TGTGCCAGCAGCTTAGCTTTAAAGGGGCGGGAGAGGGTCGAGCAGTACTTC
d_call: TRBD2
v_call: TRBV7-6
clone_size: .
j_call: TRBJ2-7

cdr3_aa: CAWSGGTAEAFF
cdr3_nt: TGTGCCTGGAGTGGAGGGACAGCTGAAGCTTTCTTT
d_call: TRBD1
v_call: TRBV30
clone_size: .
j_call: TRBJ1-1

cdr3_aa: CASSIRRSYSNQPQHF
cdr3_nt: TGTGCCAGCAGCATAAGACGGTCCTATAGCAATCAGCCCCAGCATTTT
d_call: .
v_call: TRBV7-2
clone_size: once
j_call: TRBJ1-5

cdr3_aa: CASSLAGAQGYGYTF
cdr3_nt: TGTGCCAGCAGTTTAGCGGGGGCGCAAGGCTATGGCTACACCTTC
d_call: .
v_call: TRBV27
clone_size: .
j_call: TRBJ1-2

cdr3_aa: CASSPGGSSYNSPLHF
cdr3_nt: TGTGCCAGCAGCCCGGGGGGTAGCTCCTATAATTCACCCCTCCACTTT
d_call: .
v_call: TRBV5-5
clone_size: .
j_call: TRBJ1-6

cdr3_aa: CASVRENIQYF
cdr3_nt: TGTGCCAGCGTGAGGGAAAACATTCAGTACTTC
d_call: .
v_call: TRBV2
clone_size: .
j_call: TRBJ2-4

cdr3_aa: CASSLGLAGLPSYEQYF
cdr3_nt: TGTGCCAGCAGCTTGGGACTAGCGGGGTTACCATCCTACGAGCAGTACTTC
d_call: TRBD2
v_call: TRBV5-4
clone_size: .
j_call: TRBJ2-7

cdr3_aa: CASSRTGGDLTEAFF
cdr3_nt: TGTGCCAGCAGTAGGACAGGGGGCGATCTTACTGAAGCTTTCTTT
d_call: TRBD1
v_call: TRBV2
clone_size: .
j_call: TRBJ1-1

cdr3_aa: CASSYSGLRPYEQYF
cdr3_nt: TGTGCCAGCAGTTACTCGGGACTAAGACCCTACGAGCAGTACTTC
d_call: TRBD2
v_call: TRBV6-5
clone_size: .
j_call: TRBJ2-7

cdr3_aa: CASSLSMGTRVDSYEQYF
cdr3_nt: TGCGCCAGCAGCTTGTCTATGGGGACTAGAGTCGACTCCTACGAGCAGTACTTC
d_call: TRBD2
v_call: TRBV5-1
clone_size: .
j_call: TRBJ2-7

cdr3_aa: CASSQSGRNYGYTF
cdr3_nt: TGTGCCAGCAGCCAGTCGGGGCGTAACTATGGCTACACCTTC
d_call: .
v_call: TRBV5-4
clone_size: once
j_call: TRBJ1-2

cdr3_aa: CASSQDLIDPGLAGGRTGELFF
cdr3_nt: TGTGCCAGCAGCCAAGATCTCATTGACCCGGGACTAGCGGGGGGTAGGACCGGGGAGCTGTTTTTT
d_call: TRBD2
v_call: TRBV4-2
clone_size: .
j_call: TRBJ2-2

cdr3_aa: CAYLRTVNTEAFF
cdr3_nt: TGTGCCTACCTCAGGACGGTGAACACTGAAGCTTTCTTT
d_call: .
v_call: TRBV30
clone_size: .
j_call: TRBJ1-1

cdr3_aa: CASSLTTSGAEQYF
cdr3_nt: TGTGCCAGCAGCCTAACCACTAGCGGCGCAGAGCAGTACTTC
d_call: TRBD2
v_call: TRBV4-2
clone_size: .
j_call: TRBJ2-7

cdr3_aa: CAWSVRLGNTIYF
cdr3_nt: TGTGCCTGGAGTGTACGGCTTGGAAACACCATATATTTT
d_call: .
v_call: TRBV30
clone_size: .
j_call: TRBJ1-3

cdr3_aa: CASRNDGEHYGYTF
cdr3_nt: TGTGCCAGCAGGAATGACGGTGAACACTATGGCTACACCTTC
d_call: .
v_call: TRBV6-5
clone_size: .
j_call: TRBJ1-2

cdr3_aa: CASSPVSGGPYEQYF
cdr3_nt: TGTGCCAGCAGCCCCGTGAGCGGGGGGCCCTACGAGCAGTACTTC
d_call: TRBD2
v_call: TRBV11-2
clone_size: few
j_call: TRBJ2-7

cdr3_aa: CASSPQGAYEQYF
cdr3_nt: TGTGCCAGCTCACCACAGGGGGCGTACGAGCAGTACTTC
d_call: TRBD1
v_call: TRBV18
clone_size: .
j_call: TRBJ2-7

cdr3_aa: CASSSTGQYNEQFF
cdr3_nt: TGTGCCAGCAGCTCCACAGGACAATACAATGAGCAGTTCTTC
d_call: .
v_call: TRBV7-6
clone_size: .
j_call: TRBJ2-1

cdr3_aa: CASSLVERGIDEQFF
cdr3_nt: TGCGCCAGCAGCTTGGTCGAGCGGGGGATCGATGAGCAGTTCTTC
d_call: TRBD2
v_call: TRBV5-1
clone_size: once
j_call: TRBJ2-1

cdr3_aa: CASSLKGAETQYF
cdr3_nt: TGTGCCAGCAGCTTGAAGGGGGCCGAGACCCAGTACTTC
d_call: TRBD1
v_call: TRBV5-4
clone_size: .
j_call: TRBJ2-5

cdr3_aa: CASSARDNPWDTQYF
cdr3_nt: TGTGCCAGCAGTGCCCGGGACAATCCCTGGGATACGCAGTATTTT
d_call: .
v_call: TRBV25-1
clone_size: .
j_call: TRBJ2-3

cdr3_aa: CASSQDNLGAKDGYTF
cdr3_nt: TGTGCCAGCAGCCAAGATAATTTGGGGGCCAAGGATGGCTACACCTTC
d_call: .
v_call: TRBV4-2
clone_size: .
j_call: TRBJ1-2

cdr3_aa: CASSQDSKGRLAYEQYF
cdr3_nt: TGCGCCAGCAGCCAAGATAGTAAGGGGAGGCTTGCCTACGAGCAGTACTTC
d_call: .
v_call: TRBV4-3
clone_size: .
j_call: TRBJ2-7

cdr3_aa: CASRPRVRSGNTIYF
cdr3_nt: TGTGCCAGCAGACCCAGGGTTCGGTCTGGAAACACCATATATTTT
d_call: .
v_call: TRBV2
clone_size: .
j_call: TRBJ1-3